The TCR beta chain under discussion was sequenced for a study of cytomegalovirus exposure and HLA in healthy donors. General observations from the study: Data from an earlier analysis indicated that most TCR beta V segments were productive either about 87% or about 30% of the time.

PCR involved 60 Vbeta and 13 Jbeta primers. The table came from immunoSEQ multiplex PCR; TCRdb's copy has only in-frame clones and leaves some out. The sample records approximately 300,000 clones, about 80% being singletons. The ends were cut back, 10 bases at V and 3 bases at J, with 10 bases in the middle. This CDR3 comprises 12 residues. Turning to this clone: Its antigen is as yet unknown.

This TCR was sampled from a girl aged 2-10 years in good health and CMV-seronegative. The sequenced sample was PBMCs. This chain connects TRBV23-1 to TRBJ2-1, with TRBD1 as a possible D gene (5 bases). TRBV23-1 is filed as an ORF, its function uncertain. The CDR3 protein is CATGHHYNEQFF. CDR3 in DNA: TGCGCCACCGGACACCACTACAATGAGCAGTTCTTC.